Listed here are 19 T cell receptor beta chains from one sample, sequenced in a study of blood T cells in healthy people across ages. A second PCR, run for about 6 to 12 cycles, used a sample-barcoded 5' primer plus a J-beta primer mix. Each CDR3 protein gets one entry after TCRdb re-called the 5' RACE reads with MiXCR. The repertoire has almost 800,000 distinct CDR3 sequences, over 45% of them found once; the top ten carry 22%. The sample comprised blood. Receptors were obtained from a man aged 25 to 40 in good health.

This clonotype was seen just once. This chain links TRBV29-1 with TRBJ2-1; TRBD1 aligns across 7 bases. V was pared by 0 bases and J by 4 bases, with 6 bases of the junction left unmatched. Per the germline V gene, CDR1 is SQVTM and CDR2 is ANQGSEA. This CDR3 contains 15 residues. The CDR3 loop reads CSVEDRDRPYNEQFF. The CDR3 coding sequence is TGCAGCGTTGAAGACCGGGACAGACCTTACAATGAGCAGTTCTTC.

The table lists this clonotype with a few counts. The J gene is TRBJ2-3, the V gene TRBV12-3 or TRBV12-4; D unresolved. This CDR3 has 13 amino acids. With 5 bases removed from V and 5 bases from J, the gap between germline ends came to 11 bases. CDR3 DNA: TGTGCCAGCAGTATATCCTCAGGAGATACGCAGTATTTT. As protein: CASSISSGDTQYF.

This chain links TRBV11-2 with TRBJ2-1; D is uncertain. CDR3 size: 12 residues. V was shortened by 5 bases and J by 7 bases, with 9 bases between the two germline ends. Germline V gene data show CDR1 as SGHAT and CDR2 as FQNNGV. CDR3 loop: CASSVMRNEQFF. CDR3 nucleotide sequence: TGTGCCAGCAGCGTAATGCGAAATGAGCAGTTCTTC.

This chain joins TRBV7-3 and TRBJ1-2, with 7 bases fitting TRBD1. The V and J ends lost 5 bases and 7 bases, in that order; junction bases with no gene match: 7. This CDR3 comprises 13 residues. Per germline, CDR1 SGHTA and CDR2 FQGTGA. The CDR3 here is CASSRDRHTGYTF. The CDR3 DNA reads TGTGCCAGCAGCCGGGACAGACACACTGGCTACACCTTC. Full variable domain (rest looked up from reference TRBV7-3 and TRBJ1-2): GAGVSQTPSNKVTEKGKYVELRCDPISGHTALYWYRQSLGQGPEFLIYFQGTGAADDSGLPNDRFFAVRPEGSVSTLKIQRTERGDSAVYLCASSRDRHTGYTFGSGTRLTVV.

V and J are TRBV12-5 and TRBJ2-1, with 9 bases aligning to TRBD2. Trimming cost V 6 bases and J 5 bases; bases outside gene matches: 17. The CDR3 loop spans 18 amino acids. Germline assignment: CDR1 LGHNT and CDR2 FRNRAP. The CDR3, as DNA: TGTGCTAGTGGCCCTCCTGGGAGCGGGGGGCAGGTCCACAATGAGCAGTTCTTC. Translating gives CASGPPGSGGQVHNEQFF.

The V gene is TRBV27, the J gene TRBJ2-5, with D maybe TRBD2 (6 bases). CDR1 is MNHEY and CDR2 is SMNVEV in the germline V gene (reference sequence). The CDR3 is 14 amino acids. Trimming left V 3 bases short and J 7 bases short, with 15 bases between. In DNA, the CDR3 is TGTGCCAGCAGTTTTCGACGGGGACTTGGGACCCAGTACTTC. Translating it yields CASSFRRGLGTQYF.

The chain uses TRBV29-1 and TRBJ2-5, with TRBD1 matching 8 bases. The J call may be incorrect, as the DNA end agrees better with TRBJ2-1. From germline, CDR1 is SQVTM and CDR2 ANQGSEA. The CDR3 covers 12 residues. The CDR3 is CSTGQGQETQFF. CDR3 nucleotides: TGCAGCACCGGACAGGGTCAAGAGACCCAGTTCTTC.

The chain carries TRBV12-3 or TRBV12-4 and TRBJ2-4, with 10 bases identical to TRBD2. The better agreement between TRBJ2-7 and the DNA end casts doubt on the J call. The CDR3 loop spans 15 amino acids. CDR3 nucleotides: TGTGCCAGCAGTTTTACAGCGGGAGGGGGCTACGAGCAGTACTTC. It yields the protein CASSFTAGGGYEQYF.

A word on this clonotype: This sequence may be a read error, since a much larger clone differs from it by one base. The genes are TRBV7-9 and TRBJ2-7; a weak D match, TRBD2 (5 bases). The CDR3 is 18 residues long. Germline-derived CDR1 and CDR2 are SEHNR and FQNEAQ (reference sequence). The CDR3 here is CANSLAPGGGPSSYEQYF. The CDR3 DNA is TGTGCCAACAGCTTAGCTCCCGGAGGAGGTCCGAGCTCCTACGAGCAGTACTTC.

V and J are TRBV29-1 and TRBJ2-3; no clear D. Trimming cost V 7 bases and J 4 bases, with 9 bases left between them. CDR3 length equals 11 residues. CDR1 and CDR2 (germline): SQVTM, ANQGSEA. The CDR3 DNA reads TGCAGCGGGGAATACTCAGATACGCAGTATTTT. This gives the protein CSGEYSDTQYF.

The rearrangement uses TRBV29-1 and TRBJ1-1, with 8 nucleotides matching TRBD1. CDR1 is SQVTM and CDR2 is ANQGSEA in the germline V gene. The CDR3 loop spans 15 amino acids. The V gene end was trimmed by 7 bases and the J gene end by 1 base; junction bases not matched to a gene: 11. CDR3 sequence: CSGGQGVSPNTEAFF. CDR3 nucleotides: TGCAGCGGCGGACAGGGTGTATCCCCGAACACTGAAGCTTTCTTT.

This clonotype was picked up a small number of times. The CDR3 sequence is CASSKGGLGYTF. The CDR3 nucleotides read TGTGCCAGTAGCAAAGGGGGCCTTGGCTACACCTTC. The gene calls are TRBV6-5 and TRBJ1-2; 7 nucleotides line up with TRBD1. This CDR3 spans 12 amino acids. Germline V gene data show CDR1 as MNHEY and CDR2 as SVGAGI. The junction had 8 bases not matched to a gene; V was cut back by 9 bases and J by 7 bases.

Concerning this clonotype itself: A junction end diverges from the germline sequence, so it may reflect a read error. V and J are TRBV4-3 and TRBJ1-1; D not resolved. Germline V CDR1 and CDR2: LGHNA, YSLEER. CDR3 size: 15 residues. The DNA of the CDR3 is TGCGCCAGTAGCCAAGATCCCGGAACAGCCCTTGAAGCTTTCTTT. Translating it yields CASSQDPGTALEAFF.

The sample holds a few counts of this clonotype. The rearrangement links TRBV6-1 to TRBJ1-1; 8 bases map to TRBD1. The germline gives CDR1 MNHNS, CDR2 SASEGT. The CDR3 sequence is 14 residues long. With V trimmed by 4 bases and J by 4 bases, 5 bases remained unmatched. CDR3 in DNA: TGTGCCAGCAGTGCAGAGGGACAGGCCACTGAAGCTTTCTTT. Translating it yields CASSAEGQATEAFF.

This clonotype appeared a few times. Germline and junction disagree at one end, which may indicate a read error. The chain couples TRBV20-1 to TRBJ2-7; TRBD2 matches at 9 bases. Germline loops: CDR1 DFQATT, CDR2 SNEGSKA (reference sequence). The CDR3 extends over 14 amino acids. CDR3 sequence (DNA): TGTAGTGCCGCGACTAGCGGAAGGACCTACGAGCAGTACTTC. Encoded protein: CSAATSGRTYEQYF.

This clonotype was picked up a small number of times. V and J are TRBV29-1 and TRBJ2-1; D not resolved. The CDR3 is made up of 11 amino acids. Trimming stripped 4 bases from V and 9 bases from J, with 10 bases between. Germline CDR1 and CDR2: SQVTM and ANQGSEA. CDR3 in DNA: TGCAGCGTTGGGGATGTTAGTGAGCAGTTCTTC. Translating gives CSVGDVSEQFF.

The chain recombines TRBV28 with TRBJ2-6, with a weak D call TRBD2 (5 bases). The length of the CDR3 is 19 residues. Germline V gene lookup returns CDR1 MDHEN and CDR2 SYDVKM. V was shortened by 5 bases and J by 0 bases, with 20 bases between the two germline ends. This CDR3 reads CASSPPGQRSSSGANVLTF. The CDR3 coding sequence is TGTGCCAGCAGTCCCCCAGGTCAGCGGTCCTCCTCTGGGGCCAACGTCCTGACTTTC.

This clonotype has just a few counts. The J gene is TRBJ2-5, the V gene TRBV27; TRBD1 aligns across 12 bases. Germline values: CDR1 MNHEY, CDR2 SMNVEV (reference sequence). With V trimmed by 3 bases and J by 5 bases, 16 bases remained unmatched. The CDR3 contains 19 residues. The CDR3 spells CASSFSRGQGAQAGETQYF. DNA for the CDR3: TGTGCCAGCAGTTTCTCGAGGGGACAGGGGGCTCAGGCGGGGGAGACCCAGTACTTC.

The V and J genes are TRBV15 and TRBJ2-2; D not certain. This CDR3 has 14 amino acids. Germline CDR1 is LNHNV and CDR2 is YYDKDF (reference sequence). V lost 1 base, J lost 3 bases, and 6 bases lay in between. CDR3 coding DNA: TGTGCCACCAGCAGAGGACATCACACCGGGGAGCTGTTTTTT. Amino acids: CATSRGHHTGELFF. Drawing the rest from reference TRBV15 and TRBJ2-2, the complete variable domain is DAMVIQNPRYQVTQFGKPVTLSCSQTLNHNVMYWYQQKSSQAPKLLFHYYDKDFNNEADTPDNFQSRRPNTSFCFLDIRSPGLGDTAMYLCATSRGHHTGELFFGEGSRLTVL.